This record looks at one TCR beta chain sequence and its context. Antigen specificity is unknown. Stated time point: newly diagnosed, previously untreated cHL patient sample. PBMCs, once thawed, yielded CD8+ T cells isolated by magnetic negative selection. Newly diagnosed, untreated classical Hodgkin lymphoma PBMCs served as comparison. Measured with immunoSEQ multiplex PCR; TCRdb has only the in-frame clones, and not every one. The repertoire includes over 20,000 clones, approximately 87% of them detected once, and roughly 6.1% sits in the top ten. The data are from a study of PD-1 blockade in classical Hodgkin lymphoma. Study-wide results and limits: Why the repertoires differ is still unclear, perhaps disease activity or prior therapy. Reported baseline diversity: healthy donors highest, relapsed/refractory patients lowest.

V shed 0 bases and J shed 2 bases, with 8 bases lying between them. The CDR3 spans 14 residues. Per germline, CDR1 MNHEY and CDR2 SMNVEV (reference sequence). The sample comprised CD8+ T cells from blood. This TCR derives from a human donor with classical Hodgkin lymphoma. This chain connects TRBV27 to TRBJ2-7; D is possibly TRBD1 (5 bases). Here the CDR3 reads CASSLSGQTYEQYF. DNA of the CDR3: TGTGCCAGCAGTTTATCAGGACAAACCTACGAGCAGTACTTC.